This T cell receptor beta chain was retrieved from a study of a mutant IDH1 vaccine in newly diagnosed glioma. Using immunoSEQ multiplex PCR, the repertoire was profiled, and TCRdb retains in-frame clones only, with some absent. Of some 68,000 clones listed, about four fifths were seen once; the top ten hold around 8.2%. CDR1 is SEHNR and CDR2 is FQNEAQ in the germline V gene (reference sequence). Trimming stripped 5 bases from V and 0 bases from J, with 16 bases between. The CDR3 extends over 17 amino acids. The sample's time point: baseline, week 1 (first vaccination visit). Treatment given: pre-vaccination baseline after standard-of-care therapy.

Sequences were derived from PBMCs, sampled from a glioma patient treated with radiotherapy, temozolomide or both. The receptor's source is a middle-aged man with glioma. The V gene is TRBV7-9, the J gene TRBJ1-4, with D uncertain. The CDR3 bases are TGTGCCAGCAGCACTTACCAGACACACCCAACTAATGAAAAACTGTTTTTT. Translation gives CASSTYQTHPTNEKLFF.